A selection of T cell receptor beta chains follows, all from one sample in a study of response to subunit inactivated influenza vaccine. Using its own MiXCR run on the RT-PCR reads, TCRdb lists one record per CDR3 protein. The sample yields 400,000 to 550,000 distinct CDR3 sequences, 25% seen once. This specimen consisted of CD4+ T cells sorted from PBMCs, obtained 5 days after vaccination. Source of these receptors: a man aged 45-60 years who received an inactivated influenza vaccine. The CDR3 runs from the conserved cysteine through the conserved F or W. The listing skips clone size in some rows; elsewhere it reads once, few, many or a size class.

clone_size j_call v_call cdr3_aa
. TRBJ2-1 TRBV9 CASSFGGPSDEQFF
few TRBJ2-7 TRBV12-3/TRBV12-4 CASSFYAVGSYEQYF
. TRBJ2-3 TRBV7-9 CASSLATGGGDTQYF
. TRBJ1-4 TRBV10-3 CAISELDRMGEKLFF
. TRBJ2-2 TRBV5-1 CASSWTGGGNTGELFF
few TRBJ1-5 TRBV5-5 CASSLEWANQPQHF
. TRBJ2-5 TRBV9 CASSPSEGETQYF
. TRBJ2-7 TRBV12-3/TRBV12-4 CASTNLYEQYF
. TRBJ2-1 TRBV20-1 CSAIFGGREQFF
. TRBJ2-7 TRBV20-1 CSATGTSSYEQYF
few TRBJ2-5 TRBV6-2/TRBV6-3 CASSYGGQGIRKTQYF
. TRBJ2-1 TRBV14 CASSQGQGWYNEQFF
. TRBJ2-3 TRBV11-1 CASRLIRGGRSSTDTQYF
few TRBJ2-5 TRBV5-4 CASSLAGPAETQYF
. TRBJ2-5 TRBV29-1 CSGLQGARETQYF
few TRBJ1-4 TRBV20-1 CSASEAGTTNEKLFF
many TRBJ1-1 TRBV29-1 CSVEARAPNTEAFF
. TRBJ2-7 TRBV20-1 CSASWTGHYEQYF
. TRBJ1-1 TRBV9 CASSETDSNTEAFF
few TRBJ2-1 TRBV5-5 CASSGTGVDEQFF
few TRBJ1-4 TRBV20-1 CSARDGTGVGEKLFF
. TRBJ2-1 TRBV7-8 CASSFTSRNEQFF
. TRBJ1-2 TRBV20-1 CSARTGSEYGYTF
few TRBJ2-2 TRBV12-3/TRBV12-4 CASSLGPGENTGELFF
. TRBJ2-7 TRBV7-8 CASSFVKGAYEQYF
. TRBJ1-1 TRBV5-1 CASSTGRGTVTEAFF
. TRBJ2-2 TRBV7-8 CASSLEWGIAGELFF
few TRBJ2-3 TRBV5-1 CASSLEGVDTQYF
. TRBJ2-3 TRBV3-1 CASSQGTSGVRTDTQYF
. TRBJ2-3 TRBV29-1 CSVVIAPGLAAGGYADTQYF
. TRBJ1-6 TRBV6-6 CASSQGFRSPLHF
. TRBJ2-2 TRBV11-2 CASSALRGRGTGELFF
. TRBJ2-1 TRBV29-1 CSVSSGANSYNEQFF
. TRBJ1-1 TRBV20-1 CSARDWTGPNTEAFF
. TRBJ2-7 TRBV5-4 CASSLGGGVNEQYF
few TRBJ2-7 TRBV11-1 CASSLVPGGSLGEQYF
. TRBJ1-1 TRBV28 CASSPQGAPGTEAFF
. TRBJ2-5 TRBV7-2 CASSLGTGLPNLPQYF
few TRBJ1-1 TRBV18 CASSPFSEMNTEAFF
few TRBJ1-3 TRBV7-2 CASSSQWGSSGNTIYF
few TRBJ2-2 TRBV12-3/TRBV12-4 CASSSPSGSNTGELFF
. TRBJ2-2 TRBV5-1 CASSLNGGTGELFF
few TRBJ1-4 TRBV29-1 CSVQGTNEKLFF
. TRBJ2-1 TRBV27 CASSSTAGTRFLNEQFF
few TRBJ2-3 TRBV5-1 CASSLGGTGTTDTQYF
. TRBJ2-1 TRBV5-4 CASSLNGGLSNEQFF
few TRBJ1-2 TRBV7-7 CASSLGDSKTNYGYTF
. TRBJ2-7 TRBV6-1 CASKWGTGSSYEQYF
. TRBJ2-7 TRBV20-1 CSANYEQYF
. TRBJ2-1 TRBV7-9 CASSPDYRRAYNEQFF
many TRBJ2-3 TRBV20-1 CSASSGSLATDTQYF
few TRBJ2-7 TRBV6-2/TRBV6-3 CASGRDRGYEQYF
few TRBJ1-2 TRBV12-3/TRBV12-4 CASSFLRGYGYTF